The entry below gives a single TCR beta chain sequence along with its context. The data belong to a study of blood T cell repertoires in COVID-19. In the study overall: Sites across the United States, Italy and Spain contributed samples from acute and convalescent COVID-19.

In the source study's methods: For nucleated cells, counts were estimated from reference gene primer amplification. The table came from immunoSEQ multiplex PCR; TCRdb's copy has only in-frame clones and leaves some out. V and J calls and clone size come straight from that table; D and trimming were deduced from the DNA. The data contain more than 150,000 clones, around 80% of them seen just once; the ten biggest clones take up approximately 12%. The age range of participants was roughly 18 to 90 years, with residence in approximately 25 US areas. Sequencing used PBMCs or T cells enriched from blood (not recorded which). This receptor was taken from a woman aged 55-69 years who had recovered from COVID-19.

DNA for the CDR3: TGTGCCAGCAGGACTAGCGGGCGGTCCTACGAGCAGTACTTC. It is translated as CASRTSGRSYEQYF. The rearrangement links TRBV7-9 to TRBJ2-7; TRBD2 matches at 10 bases. Germline CDR1 SEHNR, CDR2 FQNEAQ (reference sequence). The CDR3 has 14 amino acids. Trimming at V came to 6 bases and at J to 1 base, leaving 3 bases not matched to a gene.